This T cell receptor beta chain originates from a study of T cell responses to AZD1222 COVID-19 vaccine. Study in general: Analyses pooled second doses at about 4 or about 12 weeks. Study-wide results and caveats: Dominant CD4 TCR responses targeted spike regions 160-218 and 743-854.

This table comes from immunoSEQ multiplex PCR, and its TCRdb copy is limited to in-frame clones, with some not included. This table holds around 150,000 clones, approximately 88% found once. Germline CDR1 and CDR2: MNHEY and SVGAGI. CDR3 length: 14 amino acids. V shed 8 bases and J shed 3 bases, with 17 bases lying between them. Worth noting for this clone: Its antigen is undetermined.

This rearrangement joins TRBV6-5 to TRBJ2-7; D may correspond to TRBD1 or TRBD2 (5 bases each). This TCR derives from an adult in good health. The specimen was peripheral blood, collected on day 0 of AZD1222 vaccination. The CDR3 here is CASFPEGWGYEQYF. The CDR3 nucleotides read TGTGCCAGCTTCCCTGAGGGGTGGGGCTACGAGCAGTACTTC.